Described below is a single TCR beta chain sequence and its context. What it binds is not known. TCRdb ran MiXCR on the 5' RACE reads and lists one entry per CDR3 protein. Of about 100,000 distinct CDR3 sequences detected, 15% to 20% appear once; the ten largest clones hold around 5.1%. The sample originates from a study of T-cell memory formation after mild COVID-19. Study-level information: For the most part, TCR clusters were specific to one donor. Notes on the study in general: Pre-infection memory showed some responding clones, and this suggested that cross-reactive memory joined.

The ends were cut back, 8 bases at V and 10 bases at J, with 15 bases in the middle. The CDR3 covers 12 residues. The chain has TRBV12-3 or TRBV12-4 and TRBJ2-1, with D possibly being TRBD2 (7 bases). This receptor was taken from a man between 18 and 35 years old who had mild COVID-19 (a few samples of this study predate the infection). Cell type and time point are not known. The sequenced material came from PBMCs or a T cell subset sorted from them (not recorded which). The CDR3 region is CASCWGGGEQFF. DNA of the CDR3: TGTGCCAGCTGCTGGGGGGGCGGGGAGCAGTTCTTC.